This T cell receptor beta chain stems from a study of radiotherapy plus CTLA-4 blockade in lung cancer. Study results and limitations: TCR clones originating in tumors grew in number in blood after radiotherapy plus ipilimumab.

To note about this clone: What it binds is not known.

This CDR3 is 15 amino acids long. V was pared by 4 bases and J by 4 bases, with 12 bases of the junction left unmatched. The germline V gene has CDR1 GTSNPN and CDR2 SVGIG (reference sequence). TCRdb keeps only in-frame clones here, not all; method: immunoSEQ multiplex PCR. This sample has about 110,000 clones, with approximately 81% found just once. The receptor's source is a human donor with non-small cell lung cancer that progressed on radiotherapy plus ipilimumab. Some clones in this sample may be carry-over from other donors' samples. Sequencing was performed on peripheral blood, taken from a patient treated with radiotherapy plus ipilimumab. V gene TRBV30 combines with J gene TRBJ1-2; 7 nucleotides line up with TRBD1. In DNA form, the CDR3 reads TGTGCCTGGACCTTGGAAATTGACAGGGCCTATGGCTACACCTTC. Encoded protein: CAWTLEIDRAYGYTF.